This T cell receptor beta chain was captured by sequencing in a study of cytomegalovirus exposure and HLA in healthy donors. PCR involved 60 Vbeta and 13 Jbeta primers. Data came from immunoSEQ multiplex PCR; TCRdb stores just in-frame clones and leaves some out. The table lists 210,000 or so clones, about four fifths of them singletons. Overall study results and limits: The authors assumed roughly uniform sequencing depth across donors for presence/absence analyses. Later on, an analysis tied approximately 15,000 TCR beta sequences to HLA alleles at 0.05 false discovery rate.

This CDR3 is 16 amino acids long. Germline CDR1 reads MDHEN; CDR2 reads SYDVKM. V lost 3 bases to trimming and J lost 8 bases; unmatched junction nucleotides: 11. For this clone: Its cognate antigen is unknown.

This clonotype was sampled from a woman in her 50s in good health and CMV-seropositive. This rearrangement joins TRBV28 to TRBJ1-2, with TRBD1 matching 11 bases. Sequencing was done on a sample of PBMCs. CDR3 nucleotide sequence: TGTGCCAGCAGTTTGGAGGACAGGGGGCGGGGACGGGGCTACACCTTC. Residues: CASSLEDRGRGRGYTF.